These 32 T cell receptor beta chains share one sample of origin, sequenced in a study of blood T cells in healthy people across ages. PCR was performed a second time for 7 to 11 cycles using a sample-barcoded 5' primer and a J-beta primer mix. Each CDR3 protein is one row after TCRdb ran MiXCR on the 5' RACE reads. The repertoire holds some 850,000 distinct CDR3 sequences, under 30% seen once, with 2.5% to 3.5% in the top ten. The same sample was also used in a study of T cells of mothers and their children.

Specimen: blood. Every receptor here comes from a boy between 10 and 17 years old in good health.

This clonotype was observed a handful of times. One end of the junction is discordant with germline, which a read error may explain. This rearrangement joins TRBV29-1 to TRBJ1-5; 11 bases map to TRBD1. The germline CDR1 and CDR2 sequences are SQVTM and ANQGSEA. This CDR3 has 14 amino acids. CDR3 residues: CSVSRGQGDQPLHF. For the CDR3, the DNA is TGCAGCGTTTCGCGGGGACAGGGGGATCAGCCCCTGCATTTT.

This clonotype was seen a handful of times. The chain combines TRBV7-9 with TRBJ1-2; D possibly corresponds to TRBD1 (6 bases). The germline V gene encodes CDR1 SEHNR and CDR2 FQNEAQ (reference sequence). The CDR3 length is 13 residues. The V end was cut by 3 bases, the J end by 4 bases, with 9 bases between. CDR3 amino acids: CASSFRGVYGYTF. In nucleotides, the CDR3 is TGTGCCAGCAGCTTCAGGGGCGTCTATGGCTACACCTTC.

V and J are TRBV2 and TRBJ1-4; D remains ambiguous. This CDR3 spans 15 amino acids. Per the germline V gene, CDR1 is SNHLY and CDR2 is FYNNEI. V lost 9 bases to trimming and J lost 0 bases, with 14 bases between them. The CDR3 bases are TGTGCCAGATCGCCTGACCCGGCAACTAATGAAAAACTGTTTTTT. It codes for CARSPDPATNEKLFF.

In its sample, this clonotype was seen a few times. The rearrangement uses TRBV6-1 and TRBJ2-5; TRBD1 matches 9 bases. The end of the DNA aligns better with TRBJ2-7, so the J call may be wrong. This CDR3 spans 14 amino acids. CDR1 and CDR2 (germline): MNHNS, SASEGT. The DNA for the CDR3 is TGTGCCAGCAGAGATAACAGGGGGCTGTACGAGCAGTACTTC. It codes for CASRDNRGLYEQYF.

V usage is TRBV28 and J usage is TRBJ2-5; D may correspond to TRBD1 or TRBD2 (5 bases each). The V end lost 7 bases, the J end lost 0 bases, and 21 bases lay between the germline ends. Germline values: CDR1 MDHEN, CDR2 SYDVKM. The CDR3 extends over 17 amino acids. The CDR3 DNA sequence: TGTGCCAGCACCCAAGTGGGACCGGGACGGTACCAAGAGACCCAGTACTTC. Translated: CASTQVGPGRYQETQYF.

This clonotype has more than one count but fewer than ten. The DNA for the CDR3 is TGCGCCAGCAGCCCATTCCGGCTAGCGGGTGAGCAGTTCTTC. Its translation: CASSPFRLAGEQFF. The rearrangement uses TRBV4-1 and TRBJ2-1; 8 bases map to TRBD2. The CDR3 sequence is 14 residues long. The V and J ends lost 4 bases and 9 bases, in that order; junction bases with no gene match: 8. Germline values: CDR1 MGHRA, CDR2 YSYEKL.

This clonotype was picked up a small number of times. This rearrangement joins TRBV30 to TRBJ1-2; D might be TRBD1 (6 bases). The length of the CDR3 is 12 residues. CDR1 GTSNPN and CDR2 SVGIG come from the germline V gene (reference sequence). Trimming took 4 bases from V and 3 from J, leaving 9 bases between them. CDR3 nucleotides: TGTGCCTGGACGAGGACAGACTATGGCTACACCTTC. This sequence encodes CAWTRTDYGYTF.

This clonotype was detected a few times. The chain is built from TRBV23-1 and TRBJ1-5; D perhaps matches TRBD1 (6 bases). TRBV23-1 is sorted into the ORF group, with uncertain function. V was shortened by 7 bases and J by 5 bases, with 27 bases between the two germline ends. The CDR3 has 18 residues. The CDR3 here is CASNFPGTKRPPDQPQHF. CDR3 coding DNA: TGCGCCAGCAACTTTCCCGGGACAAAAAGGCCGCCGGATCAGCCCCAGCATTTT.

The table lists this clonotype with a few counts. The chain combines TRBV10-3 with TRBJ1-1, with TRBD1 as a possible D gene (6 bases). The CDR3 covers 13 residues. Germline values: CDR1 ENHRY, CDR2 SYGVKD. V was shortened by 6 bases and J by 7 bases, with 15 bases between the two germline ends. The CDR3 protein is CAISPGEGVEAFF. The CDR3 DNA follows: TGTGCCATCAGCCCAGGGGAGGGCGTTGAAGCTTTCTTT.

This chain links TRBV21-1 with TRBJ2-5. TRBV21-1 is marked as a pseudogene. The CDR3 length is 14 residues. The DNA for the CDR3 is TGTGCCAGCAGCAAAGGAAACTGTCAAGAGACCCAGTACTTC. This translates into CASSKGNCQETQYF.

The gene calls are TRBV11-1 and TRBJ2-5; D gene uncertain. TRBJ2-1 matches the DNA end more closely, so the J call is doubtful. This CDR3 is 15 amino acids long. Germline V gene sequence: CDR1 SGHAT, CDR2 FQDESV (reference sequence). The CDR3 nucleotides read TGTGCCAGCAGCTTAGCTATACGACACGCAGATGAGCAGTTCTTC. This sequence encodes CASSLAIRHADEQFF.

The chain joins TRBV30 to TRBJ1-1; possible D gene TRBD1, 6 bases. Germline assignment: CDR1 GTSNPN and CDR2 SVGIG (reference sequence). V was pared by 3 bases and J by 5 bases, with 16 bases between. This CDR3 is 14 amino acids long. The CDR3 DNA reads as TGTGCCTGGAGCCCCACAGGGAAGAGAACTGAAGCTTTCTTT. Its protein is CAWSPTGKRTEAFF.

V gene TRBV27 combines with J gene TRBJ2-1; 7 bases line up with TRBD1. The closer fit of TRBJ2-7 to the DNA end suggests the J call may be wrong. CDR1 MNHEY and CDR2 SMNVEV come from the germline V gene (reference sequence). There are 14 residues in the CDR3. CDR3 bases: TGTGCCAGCAGAAAAGGGGGCAGCCCCTACGAGCAGTACTTC. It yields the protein CASRKGGSPYEQYF.

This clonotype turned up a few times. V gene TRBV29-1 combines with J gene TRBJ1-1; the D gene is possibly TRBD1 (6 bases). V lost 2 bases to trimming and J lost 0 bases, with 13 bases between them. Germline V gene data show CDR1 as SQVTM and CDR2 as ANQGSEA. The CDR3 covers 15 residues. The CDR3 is CSVEPRQVMNTEAFF. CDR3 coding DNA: TGCAGCGTTGAACCGAGACAGGTGATGAACACTGAAGCTTTCTTT.

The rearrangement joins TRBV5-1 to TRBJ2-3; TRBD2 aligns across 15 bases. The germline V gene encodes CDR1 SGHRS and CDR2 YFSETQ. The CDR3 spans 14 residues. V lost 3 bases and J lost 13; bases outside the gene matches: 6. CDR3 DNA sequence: TGCGCCAGCAGCTCCCCCGGACTAGCGGGGGGGGAGTATTTT. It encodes CASSSPGLAGGEYF.

The CDR3 spells CASSAGRQKNRETQYF. As DNA, the CDR3 is TGTGCCAGCAGTGCGGGCAGGCAAAAAAACAGAGAGACCCAGTACTTC. The V and J genes are TRBV6-1 and TRBJ2-5; D is unclear. Germline V gene data show CDR1 as MNHNS and CDR2 as SASEGT. The CDR3 consists of 16 residues. The V gene lost 4 bases and the J gene lost 4 bases, with 19 bases spanning the gap.

The chain's CDR3 is CASSLRGRAEDEQFF. CDR3 DNA sequence: TGTGCCAGCAGCTTACGGGGCAGGGCGGAGGATGAGCAGTTCTTC. The chain combines TRBV7-3 with TRBJ2-1; D may be TRBD1 or TRBD2 (5 bases each). This CDR3 is 15 amino acids long. CDR1 is SGHTA, CDR2 FQGTGA, per germline. The V gene lost 2 bases and the J gene lost 8 bases, with 16 bases spanning the gap.

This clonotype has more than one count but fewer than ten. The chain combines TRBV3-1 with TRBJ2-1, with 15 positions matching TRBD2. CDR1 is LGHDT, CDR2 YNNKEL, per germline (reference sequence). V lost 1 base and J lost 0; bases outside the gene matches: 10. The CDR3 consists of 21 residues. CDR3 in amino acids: CASSQGPWTSGGESSYNEQFF. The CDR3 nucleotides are TGTGCCAGCAGCCAAGGCCCTTGGACTAGCGGGGGGGAAAGCTCCTACAATGAGCAGTTCTTC.

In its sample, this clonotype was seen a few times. CDR3: CASSPAKSRTQYF. CDR3 in DNA: TGTGCCAGCAGCCCCGCGAAGAGTCGGACCCAGTACTTC. The chain carries TRBV9 and TRBJ2-5; the D is unclear. The CDR3 runs 13 residues. Germline V gives CDR1 SGDLS, CDR2 YYNGEE. V gave up 4 bases and J gave up 7 bases, with 14 bases separating them.

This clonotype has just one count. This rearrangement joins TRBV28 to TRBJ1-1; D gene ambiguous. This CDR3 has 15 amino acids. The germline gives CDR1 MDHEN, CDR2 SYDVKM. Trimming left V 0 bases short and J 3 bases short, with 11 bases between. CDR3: CASSLWDGRYTEAFF. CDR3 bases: TGTGCCAGCAGTTTATGGGACGGGCGCTACACTGAAGCTTTCTTT.

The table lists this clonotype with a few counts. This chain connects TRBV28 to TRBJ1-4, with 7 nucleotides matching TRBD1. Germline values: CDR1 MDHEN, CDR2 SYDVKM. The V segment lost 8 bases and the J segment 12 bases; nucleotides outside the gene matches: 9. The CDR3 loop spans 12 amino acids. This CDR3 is CASHDRASQLFF. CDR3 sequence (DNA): TGTGCCAGCCATGACAGGGCAAGTCAACTGTTTTTT.

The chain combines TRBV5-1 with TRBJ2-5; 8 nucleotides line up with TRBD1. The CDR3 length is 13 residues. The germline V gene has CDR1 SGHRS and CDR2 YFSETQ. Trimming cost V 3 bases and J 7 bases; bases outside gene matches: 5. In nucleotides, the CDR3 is TGCGCCAGCAGCTGGACAGGGTCGGGGACCCAGTACTTC. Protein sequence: CASSWTGSGTQYF.

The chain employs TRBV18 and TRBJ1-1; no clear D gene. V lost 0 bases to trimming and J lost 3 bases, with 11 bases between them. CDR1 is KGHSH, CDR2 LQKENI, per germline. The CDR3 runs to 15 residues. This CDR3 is CASSPPSGWDTEAFF. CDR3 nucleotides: TGTGCCAGCTCACCACCGTCGGGGTGGGACACTGAAGCTTTCTTT.

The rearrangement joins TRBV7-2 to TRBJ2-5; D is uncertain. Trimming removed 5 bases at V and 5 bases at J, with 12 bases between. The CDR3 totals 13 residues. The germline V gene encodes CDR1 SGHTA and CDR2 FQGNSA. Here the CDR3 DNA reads TGTGCCAGCAGCCCCAGGCCATGGGAGACCCAGTACTTC. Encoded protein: CASSPRPWETQYF.

Here the CDR3 DNA reads TGTGCCAGCAGTGAGTCGAGTGGGACAGGGGCTACTGAGCAGTTCTTC. Translation: CASSESSGTGATEQFF. The V and J genes are TRBV25-1 and TRBJ2-5; TRBD1 matches 10 bases. The end of the DNA fits TRBJ2-1 better, so the J call may be wrong. Germline V gene sequence: CDR1 MGHDK, CDR2 SYGVNS. CDR3 length equals 16 residues.

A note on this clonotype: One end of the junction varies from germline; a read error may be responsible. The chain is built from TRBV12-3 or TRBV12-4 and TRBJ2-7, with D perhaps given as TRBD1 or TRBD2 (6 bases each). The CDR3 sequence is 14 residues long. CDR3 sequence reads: CASRSSGARNEQYF. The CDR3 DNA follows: TGTGCCAGCAGAAGTTCGGGGGCAAGGAACGAGCAGTATTTC.

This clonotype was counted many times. As DNA, the CDR3 is TGTGCCAGCAGTGGTATTGGGGGATCTGGAAACACCATATATTTT. Its protein is CASSGIGGSGNTIYF. This chain joins TRBV2 and TRBJ1-3; weak D call: TRBD1 (5 bases). V shed 4 bases and J shed 1 base, with 11 bases lying between them. In germline, CDR1 is SNHLY, CDR2 FYNNEI. This CDR3 contains 15 residues.

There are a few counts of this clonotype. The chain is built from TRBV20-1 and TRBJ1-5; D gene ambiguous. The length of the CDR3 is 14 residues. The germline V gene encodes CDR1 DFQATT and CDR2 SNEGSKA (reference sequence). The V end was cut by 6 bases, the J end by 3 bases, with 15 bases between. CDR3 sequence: CSAQGIRFNQPQHF. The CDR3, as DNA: TGCAGTGCCCAAGGCATCCGTTTCAATCAGCCCCAGCATTTT.

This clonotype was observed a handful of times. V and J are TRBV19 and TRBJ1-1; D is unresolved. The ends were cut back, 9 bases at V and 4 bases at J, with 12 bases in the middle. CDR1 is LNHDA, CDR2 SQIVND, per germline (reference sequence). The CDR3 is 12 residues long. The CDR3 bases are TGTGCCAGCCTCAAATCTGGCACTGAAGCTTTCTTT. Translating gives CASLKSGTEAFF.

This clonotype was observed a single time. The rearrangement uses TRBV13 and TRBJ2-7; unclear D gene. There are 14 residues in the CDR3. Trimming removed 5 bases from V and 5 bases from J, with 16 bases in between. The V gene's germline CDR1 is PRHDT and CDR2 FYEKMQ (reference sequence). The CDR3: CASSRRLEDHEQYF. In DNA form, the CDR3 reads TGTGCCAGCAGCCGACGTCTAGAGGACCACGAGCAGTACTTC.

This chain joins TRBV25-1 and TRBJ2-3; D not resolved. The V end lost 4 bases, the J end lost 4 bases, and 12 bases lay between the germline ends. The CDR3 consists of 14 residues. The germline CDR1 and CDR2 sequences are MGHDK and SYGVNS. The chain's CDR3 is CASSGLTTADTQYF. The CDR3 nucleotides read TGTGCCAGCAGTGGGTTGACAACGGCAGATACGCAGTATTTT.

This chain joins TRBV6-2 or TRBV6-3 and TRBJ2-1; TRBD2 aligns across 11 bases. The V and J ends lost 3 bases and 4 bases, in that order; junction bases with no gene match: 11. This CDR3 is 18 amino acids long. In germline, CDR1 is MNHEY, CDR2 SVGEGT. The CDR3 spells CASSYIIAGGPLYNEQFF. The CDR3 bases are TGTGCCAGCAGTTATATCATAGCGGGGGGGCCCTTATACAATGAGCAGTTCTTC.